A single sample is the source of the 23 T cell receptor beta chains below, sequenced in a study of cytomegalovirus exposure and HLA in healthy donors. Researchers ran the PCR with 60 Vbeta and 13 Jbeta primers. Some clones are missing from TCRdb's copy, which holds only in-frame ones; the method was immunoSEQ multiplex PCR. This table holds around 45,000 clones. Sequenced sample: PBMCs. The receptors were gathered from a woman aged 25 to 39 in good health and CMV-seronegative.

The rearrangement uses TRBV29-1 and TRBJ1-1, with D tentatively TRBD1 (6 bases). This CDR3 is built from 12 residues. Germline lookup yields CDR1 SQVTM and CDR2 ANQGSEA. Trimming left V 3 bases short and J 1 base short, with 6 bases between. This CDR3 is CSVETGNTEAFF. Here the CDR3 DNA reads TGCAGCGTTGAGACAGGGAACACTGAAGCTTTCTTT.

V usage is TRBV19 and J usage is TRBJ2-1; 10 nucleotides align to TRBD1. With 1 base clipped from V and 8 bases from J, the junction kept 5 bases outside the gene matches. The CDR3 extends over 15 amino acids. Germline CDR1 reads LNHDA; CDR2 reads SQIVND (reference sequence). The CDR3 reads CASSIGGGQGYEQFF. CDR3 nucleotide sequence: TGTGCCAGTAGTATAGGTGGGGGACAGGGGTATGAGCAGTTCTTC.

The chain uses TRBV4-2 and TRBJ1-5, with 7 bases aligning to TRBD1. This CDR3 contains 15 residues. V lost 0 bases and J lost 7; bases outside the gene matches: 6. Per the germline V gene, CDR1 is LGHNA and CDR2 is YNFKEQ. CDR3 protein: CASSQDRAGGQPQHF. The CDR3 DNA reads TGTGCCAGCAGCCAAGATCGGGCAGGGGGGCAGCCCCAGCATTTT.

CDR3 bases: TGTGCCTGGAGTGCTCCTGGACTAGCGGTTAATGAGCAGTTCTTC. Protein product: CAWSAPGLAVNEQFF. The chain combines TRBV30 with TRBJ2-1; 10 nucleotides line up with TRBD2. Trimming at V came to 1 base and at J to 7 bases, leaving 7 bases not matched to a gene. This CDR3 contains 15 residues. Germline loops: CDR1 GTSNPN, CDR2 SVGIG (reference sequence).

The chain employs TRBV5-1 and TRBJ2-7; no clear D gene. V lost 6 bases to trimming and J lost 6 bases, with 22 bases between them. The CDR3 has 15 residues. The germline V gene encodes CDR1 SGHRS and CDR2 YFSETQ. CDR3 amino acids: CASTTLPSAEREQYF. The CDR3 bases are TGCGCCAGCACCACCCTACCGAGCGCAGAACGCGAGCAGTACTTC.

The chain joins TRBV30 to TRBJ1-1; 8 bases match TRBD1. Unmatched junction bases numbered 5, after V lost 4 bases and J lost 4 bases. Germline V gene sequence: CDR1 GTSNPN, CDR2 SVGIG (reference sequence). CDR3 length equals 13 residues. CDR3 protein: CAWNDRGGTEAFF. The CDR3 DNA reads TGTGCCTGGAACGACAGGGGTGGCACTGAAGCTTTCTTT.

The chain couples TRBV27 to TRBJ2-1; the match to TRBD1 covers 9 bases. In germline, CDR1 is MNHEY, CDR2 SMNVEV (reference sequence). Trimming took 3 bases from V and 9 from J; bases not matched to a gene: 9. This CDR3 comprises 15 residues. The CDR3 reads CASSLRTGAAGEQFF. The CDR3 DNA follows: TGTGCCAGCAGTTTGAGGACAGGGGCAGCCGGTGAGCAGTTCTTC.

This chain uses TRBV25-1 with TRBJ2-7; 8 bases agree with TRBD2. CDR1 is MGHDK and CDR2 is SYGVNS in the germline V gene. The CDR3 spans 15 residues. J was trimmed by 3 bases and V by 1 base; bases with no gene match: 5. The CDR3 DNA reads TGTGCCAGCAGTGAATCCCCGGGAGGGAACTACGAGCAGTACTTC. Its translation: CASSESPGGNYEQYF.

The chain has TRBV2 and TRBJ2-5, with TRBD1 matching over 7 bases. Germline assignment: CDR1 SNHLY and CDR2 FYNNEI. This CDR3 is 14 amino acids long. J lost 1 base, V lost 6 bases, and 5 bases had no gene match. The CDR3 coding sequence is TGTGCCAGCAGACCGGGACAGCCCCAAGAGACCCAGTACTTC. It encodes CASRPGQPQETQYF. The full variable domain, completed using reference TRBV2 and TRBJ2-5, is EPEVTQTPSHQVTQMGQEVILRCVPISNHLYFYWYRQILGQKVEFLVSFYNNEISEKSEIFDDQFSVERPDGSNFTLKIRSTKLEDSAMYFCASRPGQPQETQYFGPGTRLLVL.

V and J are TRBV18 and TRBJ2-3; 10 bases match TRBD2. J lost 2 bases, V lost 4 bases, and 21 bases had no gene match. The germline CDR1 and CDR2 sequences are KGHSH and LQKENI. The CDR3 loop spans 21 amino acids. The CDR3 here is CASSLLQWSGRAGGVTDTQYF. The DNA for the CDR3 is TGTGCCAGCTCACTCCTTCAGTGGAGCGGGAGGGCCGGAGGAGTCACAGATACGCAGTATTTT.

Here the CDR3 reads CAWESDNEQYF. The CDR3 nucleotides are TGTGCCTGGGAGTCCGATAACGAGCAGTACTTC. The chain recombines TRBV30 with TRBJ2-7; D uncertain. This CDR3 has 11 amino acids. Germline V lookup: CDR1 GTSNPN, CDR2 SVGIG (reference sequence). The V end lost 5 bases, the J end lost 5 bases, and 10 bases lay between the germline ends.

About this clone itself: Compared with germline, one end of the junction differs, possibly owing to a read error. This chain links TRBV6-5 with TRBJ2-7; D possibly corresponds to TRBD2 (6 bases). CDR1 and CDR2 from the germline V gene are MNHEY and SVGAGI. This CDR3 has 11 amino acids. CDR3 amino acids: CASSYGSGRIF. The CDR3, as DNA: TGTGCCAGCAGTTACGGAAGCGGGCGGATCTTC.

J is TRBJ2-5 and V is TRBV5-1; 12 nucleotides align to TRBD2. Trimming at V came to 4 bases and at J to 5 bases, leaving 6 bases not matched to a gene. The germline CDR1 and CDR2 sequences are SGHRS and YFSETQ. The CDR3 loop spans 15 amino acids. The CDR3 coding sequence is TGCGCCAGCAGCCGGACTAGCGGGACCGGGGAGACCCAGTACTTC. This translates into CASSRTSGTGETQYF.

The CDR3 DNA reads TGTGCCAGCACCCAGGGACAAGCGAACACCGGGGAGCTGTTTTTT. Amino acids: CASTQGQANTGELFF. The chain has TRBV6-1 and TRBJ2-2; weak D call: TRBD1 (6 bases). Trimming left V 7 bases short and J 0 bases short, with 12 bases between. The CDR3 covers 15 residues. CDR1 MNHNS and CDR2 SASEGT come from the germline V gene.

This CDR3 is CASSELAGANTEAFF. The CDR3 bases are TGTGCCAGCAGTGAATTGGCGGGGGCCAACACTGAAGCTTTCTTT. V is TRBV25-1 and J is TRBJ1-1, with a possible D match to TRBD1 (6 bases). This CDR3 region has 15 residues. Germline V gene data show CDR1 as MGHDK and CDR2 as SYGVNS. V lost 1 base, J lost 2 bases, and 11 bases lay in between.

V usage is TRBV30 and J usage is TRBJ1-1; D is possibly TRBD1 (5 bases). Germline assignment: CDR1 GTSNPN and CDR2 SVGIG (reference sequence). V lost 5 bases and J lost 3, with 13 bases in between. The CDR3 loop spans 13 amino acids. The CDR3 DNA sequence: TGTGCCTGGGGCCGGGGGGGAGACACTGAAGCTTTCTTT. As protein: CAWGRGGDTEAFF. Together with reference TRBV30 and TRBJ1-1, the CDR3 gives the full variable domain: SQTIHQWPATLVQPVGSPLSLECTVEGTSNPNLYWYRQAAGRGLQLLFYSVGIGQISSEVPQNLSASRPQDRQFILSSKKLLLSDSGFYLCAWGRGGDTEAFFGQGTRLTVV.

The V and J genes are TRBV4-1 and TRBJ2-5; 10 nucleotides line up with TRBD2. Germline V CDR1 and CDR2: MGHRA, YSYEKL. The CDR3 is 16 amino acids. J was trimmed by 5 bases and V by 1 base; bases with no gene match: 7. In nucleotides, the CDR3 is TGCGCCAGCAGCCAAGTGAGCGGGAGGGCTGGGGAGACCCAGTACTTC. It codes for CASSQVSGRAGETQYF.

V is TRBV28 and J is TRBJ1-5; D is undetermined. V lost 6 bases to trimming and J lost 7 bases, with 10 bases between them. Per the germline V gene, CDR1 is MDHEN and CDR2 is SYDVKM. The CDR3 sequence is 12 residues long. In nucleotides, the CDR3 is TGTGCCAGCAGAAAGGGAGCGCAGCCCCAGCATTTT. It encodes CASRKGAQPQHF.

This chain uses TRBV29-1 with TRBJ2-7; the D gene is possibly TRBD2 (6 bases). Germline lookup yields CDR1 SQVTM and CDR2 ANQGSEA. V lost 3 bases to trimming and J lost 2 bases, with 11 bases between them. This CDR3 region has 13 residues. Written as DNA, the CDR3 is TGCAGCGTTGATGTGGAGGGCCCCTACGAGCAGTACTTC. This sequence encodes CSVDVEGPYEQYF.

The gene calls are TRBV29-1 and TRBJ1-2; 10 bases align to TRBD1. Trimming took 4 bases from V and 7 from J; bases not matched to a gene: 6. The CDR3 spans 13 residues. CDR1 SQVTM and CDR2 ANQGSEA come from the germline V gene. CDR3 protein: CSVGTGGTGGYTF. Here the CDR3 DNA reads TGCAGCGTTGGGACAGGGGGAACGGGTGGCTACACCTTC.

The chain carries TRBV18 and TRBJ1-1; D remains ambiguous. The CDR3 has 13 amino acids. The V gene lost 1 base and the J gene lost 1 base, with 4 bases spanning the gap. Germline values: CDR1 KGHSH, CDR2 LQKENI. CDR3 coding DNA: TGTGCCAGCTCACCACTCCAGAACACTGAAGCTTTCTTT. Amino acids: CASSPLQNTEAFF.

The V call is TRBV7-2, the J call TRBJ2-7, with 7 nucleotides matching TRBD2. With V trimmed by 2 bases and J by 5 bases, 12 bases remained unmatched. This CDR3 contains 16 residues. Germline assignment: CDR1 SGHTA and CDR2 FQGNSA. The CDR3 reads CASSLLVSRDYNEQYF. The CDR3 coding sequence is TGTGCCAGCAGCTTATTGGTATCGCGGGACTATAACGAGCAGTACTTC.

The gene calls are TRBV25-1 and TRBJ2-2; perhaps TRBD1 as D (5 bases). Germline CDR1 is MGHDK and CDR2 is SYGVNS. Trimming removed 2 bases at V and 4 bases at J, with 17 bases between. The CDR3 sequence is 17 residues long. The DNA for the CDR3 is TGTGCCAGCAGTGAAACAGTCCACAGGCGGACCACCGGGGAGCTGTTTTTT. Translated: CASSETVHRRTTGELFF. The entire variable domain, with the rest obtained from reference TRBV25-1 and TRBJ2-2, is as follows: EADIYQTPRYLVIGTGKKITLECSQTMGHDKMYWYQQDPGMELHLIHYSYGVNSTEKGDLSSESTVSRIRTEHFPLTLESARPSHTSQYLCASSETVHRRTTGELFFGEGSRLTVL.